The clone carrying this T cell receptor (beta chain) came up many times. Specified time point: newly diagnosed GD, antithyroid drugs for less than 3 months. Construction of the TCR library relied on RNA isolated from PBMCs. Recruitment took place at an endocrinology department in Xi'an, China. Trimming took off 5 bases at V and 7 bases at J, with 8 bases between the two ends. Looked up from germline, CDR1 is LGHNT and CDR2 is FRNRAP. The length of the CDR3 is 11 residues. Libraries of TCR beta came from iRepertoire HTBI primers plus Arm-PCR of CDR3 regions. TCRdb re-analysed the multiplex PCR reads in MiXCR, keeping a single row per CDR3 protein. Here the sample spans approximately 400,000 distinct CDR3 sequences, around 16% being singletons. The data are from a study of regulatory T cells in long-lasting Graves disease. Looking at the study overall: Recently diagnosed Graves' patients had received antithyroid drugs for under 3 months.

The TCR sequence derives from a female donor with Graves disease. The chain joins TRBV12-5 to TRBJ1-1; a weak D match, TRBD1 (5 bases). Sequencing was performed on peripheral blood mononuclear cells (PBMCs), taken at new diagnosis, from a patient treated with antithyroid drugs. CDR3 DNA: TGTGCTAGTGGTCCGGGACTTGAAGCTTTCTTT. Its protein is CASGPGLEAFF.